This T cell receptor (beta chain) was captured by sequencing in a study of T cell responses to AZD1222 COVID-19 vaccine. Profiling relied on immunoSEQ multiplex PCR, and the TCRdb table lists in-frame clones only, not all of them. The table lists 150,000 to 200,000 clones, around nine tenths of them singletons. The germline CDR1 and CDR2 sequences are MNHEY and SVGAGI. V trimming: 4 bases; J trimming: 4 bases; junction bases outside the gene matches: 11. The CDR3 covers 16 residues. The starting material was peripheral blood, obtained 28 days after the second dose of the MenACWY control vaccine. This TCR came from an adult who received the MenACWY meningococcal vaccine as a control. The V gene is TRBV6-5, the J gene TRBJ1-1, with 8 bases lining up with TRBD1. The CDR3 here is CASSWRTGSKSTEAFF. In DNA form, the CDR3 reads TGTGCCAGCAGTTGGAGGACAGGGAGTAAGAGCACTGAAGCTTTCTTT.